These 11 T cell receptor beta chains were sequenced from one sample in a study of blood T cell repertoires in COVID-19. Measured with immunoSEQ multiplex PCR; TCRdb has only the in-frame clones, and not every one. The sample has 55,000 to 80,000 clones, less than 80% seen once. The sequencing sample was made of peripheral blood. Every receptor here comes from a man in his sixties with acute or convalescent COVID-19.

The V call is TRBV19, the J call TRBJ1-5; tentative D call: TRBD1 (6 bases). The CDR3 runs 14 residues. Germline V lookup: CDR1 LNHDA, CDR2 SQIVND (reference sequence). The V end lost 6 bases, the J end lost 4 bases, and 13 bases lay between the germline ends. The CDR3 sequence: CASRAGVANQPQHF. The CDR3 DNA is TGTGCCAGTAGGGCAGGGGTAGCAAATCAGCCCCAGCATTTT. Full variable domain (rest looked up from reference TRBV19 and TRBJ1-5): DGGITQSPKYLFRKEGQNVTLSCEQNLNHDAMYWYRQDPGQGLRLIYYSQIVNDFQKGDIAEGYSVSREKKESFPLTVTSAQKNPTAFYLCASRAGVANQPQHFGDGTRLSIL.

The chain joins TRBV29-1 to TRBJ2-1; perhaps TRBD2 as D (6 bases). In germline, CDR1 is SQVTM, CDR2 ANQGSEA. The CDR3 contains 10 residues. V shed 7 bases and J shed 10 bases, with 11 bases lying between them. The CDR3 here is CSATRGEQFF. DNA for the CDR3: TGCAGCGCCACCCGGGGGGAGCAGTTCTTC.

The V gene is TRBV9, the J gene TRBJ2-7; D possibly corresponds to TRBD2 (6 bases). The V end lost 0 bases, the J end lost 3 bases, and 10 bases lay between the germline ends. The CDR3 has 14 residues. Germline V gene sequence: CDR1 SGDLS, CDR2 YYNGEE. The CDR3 bases are TGTGCCAGCAGCGTAGTGGCGACTAGCTACGAGCAGTACTTC. Amino acid sequence: CASSVVATSYEQYF.

The rearrangement joins TRBV7-3 to TRBJ2-5; 12 bases are a match to TRBD2. V dropped 3 bases and J dropped 5; count of bases not matched to a gene: 10. From germline, CDR1 is SGHTA and CDR2 FQGTGA. CDR3 length equals 17 residues. The CDR3 bases are TGTGCCAGCAGCTTGGGGGGACTAGCGGGCTCCGGGGAGACCCAGTACTTC. Translated: CASSLGGLAGSGETQYF.

This chain connects TRBV18 to TRBJ2-1, with D tentatively TRBD1 (5 bases). The CDR3 consists of 13 residues. V lost 4 bases, J lost 7 bases, and 11 bases lay in between. From germline, CDR1 is KGHSH and CDR2 LQKENI. This chain's CDR3 is CASSRQGRNEQFF. Written as DNA, the CDR3 is TGTGCCAGCTCACGCCAGGGAAGAAATGAGCAGTTCTTC.

The rearrangement uses TRBV7-2 and TRBJ2-3, with TRBD2 identical over 8 bases. CDR1 SGHTA and CDR2 FQGNSA come from the germline V gene. This CDR3 contains 15 residues. Losses at the gene ends were 5 bases for V and 5 bases for J; bases not matched to a gene: 9. The CDR3 loop is CASSPGLANQDTQYF. The CDR3 DNA reads as TGTGCCAGCAGCCCCGGACTAGCAAATCAAGATACGCAGTATTTT.

The chain couples TRBV7-9 to TRBJ2-7; D gene uncertain. The CDR3 consists of 14 residues. The V gene's germline CDR1 is SEHNR and CDR2 FQNEAQ (reference sequence). Deletions cut 4 bases from V and 2 bases from J, with 12 bases between. Here the CDR3 reads CASSSPPVPYEQYF. CDR3 in DNA: TGTGCCAGCAGCTCGCCGCCGGTACCCTACGAGCAGTACTTC.

This chain uses TRBV5-6 with TRBJ1-3; 7 positions match TRBD1. The V gene's germline CDR1 is SGHDT and CDR2 YYEEEE. The V gene end was trimmed by 3 bases and the J gene end by 0 bases; junction bases not matched to a gene: 0. The CDR3 sequence is 14 residues long. CDR3 sequence: CASSWTGSGNTIYF. CDR3 nucleotide sequence: TGTGCCAGCAGCTGGACAGGCTCTGGAAACACCATATATTTT.

This clone has only one observation. The chain couples TRBV27 to TRBJ2-1; 7 nucleotides match TRBD1. Germline V CDR1 and CDR2: MNHEY, SMNVEV (reference sequence). The CDR3 loop spans 13 amino acids. With 4 bases clipped from V and 14 bases from J, the junction kept 11 bases outside the gene matches. CDR3 sequence: CASSSHRQGTEFF. For the CDR3, the DNA is TGTGCCAGCAGTTCGCATCGACAGGGTACCGAGTTCTTC.

This chain uses TRBV13 with TRBJ2-1; 10 bases line up with TRBD2. CDR3 size: 19 residues. V was clipped by 5 bases and J by 0 bases; unmatched bases: 13. Germline V gives CDR1 PRHDT, CDR2 FYEKMQ (reference sequence). DNA for the CDR3: TGTGCCAGCAGCCCCTTTGGACTAGCGGATTTAAGCTCCTACAATGAGCAGTTCTTC. Translating gives CASSPFGLADLSSYNEQFF.

V and J are TRBV4-2 and TRBJ2-5; 8 bases are shared with TRBD2. The V and J ends lost 4 bases and 3 bases, in that order; junction bases with no gene match: 4. There are 14 residues in the CDR3. Per the germline V gene, CDR1 is LGHNA and CDR2 is YNFKEQ. CDR3 region: CASSPGTRKETQYF. The CDR3 DNA sequence: TGTGCCAGCAGCCCGGGGACTAGAAAAGAGACCCAGTACTTC.